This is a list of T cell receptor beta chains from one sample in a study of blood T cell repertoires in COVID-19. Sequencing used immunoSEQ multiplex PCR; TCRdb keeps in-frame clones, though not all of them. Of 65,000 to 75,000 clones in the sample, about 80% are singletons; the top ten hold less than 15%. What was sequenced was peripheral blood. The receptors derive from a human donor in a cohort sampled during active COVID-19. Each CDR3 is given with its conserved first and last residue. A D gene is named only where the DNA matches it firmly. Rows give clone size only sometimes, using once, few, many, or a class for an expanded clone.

CDR3nt: TGTGCCAGCAGCGTAGCTCCCAGCGGGGGCGGGGGGACCGGGGAGCTGTTTTTT; CDR3aa: CASSVAPSGGGGTGELFF; abundance: .; d_gene: TRBD2; j_gene: TRBJ2-2; v_gene: TRBV9
CDR3nt: TGCGCCAGCAGCCAAGGACTAGCGGGGGGGGAAGATACGCAGTATTTT; CDR3aa: CASSQGLAGGEDTQYF; abundance: .; d_gene: TRBD2; j_gene: TRBJ2-3; v_gene: TRBV4-1
CDR3nt: TGTGCCAGCACCCCAATTCCCCTCCAGGGCGGCACTGAAGCTTTCTTT; CDR3aa: CASTPIPLQGGTEAFF; abundance: .; d_gene: .; j_gene: TRBJ1-1; v_gene: TRBV21-1
CDR3nt: TGTGCCAGCAGCGACAGGGTAGGCAATCAGCCCCAGCATTTT; CDR3aa: CASSDRVGNQPQHF; abundance: .; d_gene: TRBD1; j_gene: TRBJ1-5; v_gene: TRBV7-2
CDR3nt: TGCGCCAGCAGTCCGGGACAGGGGGCGTCTGGAAACACCATATATTTT; CDR3aa: CASSPGQGASGNTIYF; abundance: .; d_gene: TRBD1; j_gene: TRBJ1-3; v_gene: TRBV23-1
CDR3nt: TGTGCCAGCAGCTTAGATTACGGGAGTGTTGAAAAACTGTTTTTT; CDR3aa: CASSLDYGSVEKLFF; abundance: .; d_gene: .; j_gene: TRBJ1-4; v_gene: TRBV11-2
CDR3nt: TGTGCCAGCAGCTTAGACAGCTCCTACGAGCAGTACTTC; CDR3aa: CASSLDSSYEQYF; abundance: .; d_gene: .; j_gene: TRBJ2-7; v_gene: TRBV7-3
CDR3nt: TGTGCCACCAGTGACCTAAGAGGGAATACGCAGTATTTT; CDR3aa: CATSDLRGNTQYF; abundance: .; d_gene: .; j_gene: TRBJ2-3; v_gene: TRBV24-1
CDR3nt: TGTGCCAGCAGCTCCCGGCCCGGAGGTGGGGAGACCCAGTACTTC; CDR3aa: CASSSRPGGGETQYF; abundance: .; d_gene: .; j_gene: TRBJ2-5; v_gene: TRBV11-2
CDR3nt: TGTGCCAGCAGTTCCCCCTCGAGGAACCGAGATACGCAGTATTTT; CDR3aa: CASSSPSRNRDTQYF; abundance: few; d_gene: .; j_gene: TRBJ2-3; v_gene: TRBV6-6
CDR3nt: TGTGCCAGCAGTCCCGCCTATCGGACTCGGGGCACTGAAGCTTTCTTT; CDR3aa: CASSPAYRTRGTEAFF; abundance: .; d_gene: .; j_gene: TRBJ1-1; v_gene: TRBV7-9
CDR3nt: TGTGCCAGTAGTATGATGGCGATGAGGGGCTACACCTTC; CDR3aa: CASSMMAMRGYTF; abundance: .; d_gene: .; j_gene: TRBJ1-2; v_gene: TRBV19
CDR3nt: TGCAGCGTTGGGGGCCCACCCGCAGGTGGCTACACCTTC; CDR3aa: CSVGGPPAGGYTF; abundance: few; d_gene: .; j_gene: TRBJ1-2; v_gene: TRBV29-1
CDR3nt: TGTGCCAGCAGCTTAACAGGGAGAAAGGACCAGTACTTC; CDR3aa: CASSLTGRKDQYF; abundance: .; d_gene: .; j_gene: TRBJ2-5; v_gene: TRBV5-4
CDR3nt: TGTGCCAGCAGCCCGCCGGACAGAAATAATTCACCCCTCCACTTT; CDR3aa: CASSPPDRNNSPLHF; abundance: .; d_gene: .; j_gene: TRBJ1-6; v_gene: TRBV7-2
CDR3nt: TGTGCCAGCAGCGATCGTGAGGGCACAGATACGCAGTATTTT; CDR3aa: CASSDREGTDTQYF; abundance: once; d_gene: .; j_gene: TRBJ2-3; v_gene: TRBV9
CDR3nt: TGTGCCAGCAGCGCCCGGGACAGCTACACCTACGAGCAGTACTTC; CDR3aa: CASSARDSYTYEQYF; abundance: .; d_gene: TRBD1; j_gene: TRBJ2-7; v_gene: TRBV7-8
CDR3nt: TGCGCCAGCAGCTTGGCCCGGAGCGGCCCCGACGGAGAGACCCAGTACTTC; CDR3aa: CASSLARSGPDGETQYF; abundance: .; d_gene: .; j_gene: TRBJ2-5; v_gene: TRBV5-1
CDR3nt: TGTGCCACGCGCCCTTCCGGGACAGTCGGCTATGGCTACACCTTC; CDR3aa: CATRPSGTVGYGYTF; abundance: .; d_gene: TRBD1; j_gene: TRBJ1-2; v_gene: TRBV25-1
CDR3nt: TGTGCCAGCAGCGTAGCCGAGAGCAATCAGCCCCAGCATTTT; CDR3aa: CASSVAESNQPQHF; abundance: .; d_gene: .; j_gene: TRBJ1-5; v_gene: TRBV9
CDR3nt: TGTGCCAGCAGCTTCCGTTTACCGGGACAGTCTGGCTACACCTTC; CDR3aa: CASSFRLPGQSGYTF; abundance: .; d_gene: TRBD1; j_gene: TRBJ1-2; v_gene: TRBV7-2
CDR3nt: TGTGCCAGCAGTCCCACCCCCCGGACAGGGGGGACTGAAGCTTTCTTT; CDR3aa: CASSPTPRTGGTEAFF; abundance: .; d_gene: TRBD1; j_gene: TRBJ1-1; v_gene: TRBV6-2/TRBV6-3
CDR3nt: TGTGCCAGCAGTTTAAACCCCCCGGGAGATAGCAATCAGCCCCAGCATTTT; CDR3aa: CASSLNPPGDSNQPQHF; abundance: .; d_gene: .; j_gene: TRBJ1-5; v_gene: TRBV28
CDR3nt: TGTGCCAGCAGCTCGAGCTCCTACGAGCAGTACTTC; CDR3aa: CASSSSSYEQYF; abundance: .; d_gene: .; j_gene: TRBJ2-7; v_gene: TRBV7-9
CDR3nt: TGTGCCAGCAGTTCCGGGACTAGCGGGGGCTATACGCAGTATTTT; CDR3aa: CASSSGTSGGYTQYF; abundance: .; d_gene: TRBD2; j_gene: TRBJ2-3; v_gene: TRBV6-5
CDR3nt: TGTGCCAGCAGCCAAGAGGCGGGGGGGCCTTGGAATGAGCAGTTCTTC; CDR3aa: CASSQEAGGPWNEQFF; abundance: .; d_gene: TRBD2; j_gene: TRBJ2-1; v_gene: TRBV14
CDR3nt: TGTGCCAGCAGCGAGACAGGGTGGGCCTACAATGAGCAGTTCTTC; CDR3aa: CASSETGWAYNEQFF; abundance: .; d_gene: TRBD1; j_gene: TRBJ2-1; v_gene: TRBV2
CDR3nt: TGTGCCAGCAGCCCCAAAATGAGCGGAATTTCACCCCTCCACTTT; CDR3aa: CASSPKMSGISPLHF; abundance: .; d_gene: .; j_gene: TRBJ1-6; v_gene: TRBV9
CDR3nt: TGTGCCGCCAGGGGGGAATACAATGAGCAGTTCTTC; CDR3aa: CAARGEYNEQFF; abundance: .; d_gene: .; j_gene: TRBJ2-1; v_gene: TRBV12-3/TRBV12-4
CDR3nt: TGTGCCAGCAGTACCGGAGGTACTGGAAACACCATATATTTT; CDR3aa: CASSTGGTGNTIYF; abundance: few; d_gene: .; j_gene: TRBJ1-3; v_gene: TRBV28
CDR3nt: TGTGCCAGCAGCCAGGGTTCGGGCACCGGGGAGCTGTTTTTT; CDR3aa: CASSQGSGTGELFF; abundance: .; d_gene: .; j_gene: TRBJ2-2; v_gene: TRBV3-1/TRBV3-2
CDR3nt: TGTGCCTGGAGTGCCCAGGTAACTGGGGCCAACGTCCTGACTTTC; CDR3aa: CAWSAQVTGANVLTF; abundance: .; d_gene: .; j_gene: TRBJ2-6; v_gene: TRBV30
CDR3nt: TGTGCCAGCAGCTTAGTTGGGACAAATACCTACGAGCAGTACTTC; CDR3aa: CASSLVGTNTYEQYF; abundance: few; d_gene: .; j_gene: TRBJ2-7; v_gene: TRBV7-8
CDR3nt: TGTGCCAGCAGCTTAGCCGCGGACAGGGGGTTAAATGGCTACACCTTC; CDR3aa: CASSLAADRGLNGYTF; abundance: .; d_gene: TRBD1; j_gene: TRBJ1-2; v_gene: TRBV7-9
CDR3nt: TGCGCCAGCAGCCAAAGGGTAGCGGGGGGGCGGGAAGAGACCCAGTACTTC; CDR3aa: CASSQRVAGGREETQYF; abundance: once; d_gene: TRBD2; j_gene: TRBJ2-5; v_gene: TRBV4-1
CDR3nt: TGTGCCAGCAGTGGCCCCCCCAAGAGTGGGACCCAGTACTTC; CDR3aa: CASSGPPKSGTQYF; abundance: .; d_gene: .; j_gene: TRBJ2-5; v_gene: TRBV25-1
CDR3nt: TGTGCCAGCGCCCCGGGACCCCCGGAAACAGGGGGCACTGAAGCTTTCTTT; CDR3aa: CASAPGPPETGGTEAFF; abundance: .; d_gene: TRBD1; j_gene: TRBJ1-1; v_gene: TRBV4-2
CDR3nt: TGTGCCAGTGGAGACAGGGCGGGAGAGACCCAGTACTTC; CDR3aa: CASGDRAGETQYF; abundance: few; d_gene: TRBD1; j_gene: TRBJ2-5; v_gene: TRBV19
CDR3nt: TGTGCCAGCAGTTACTACAGGGGTAGGGACTGGCCCCAGCATTTT; CDR3aa: CASSYYRGRDWPQHF; abundance: .; d_gene: TRBD1; j_gene: TRBJ1-5; v_gene: TRBV6-2/TRBV6-3
CDR3nt: TGTGCCAGCTCCCCCGGACTAGCGAGGGGAGATACGCAGTATTTT; CDR3aa: CASSPGLARGDTQYF; abundance: .; d_gene: TRBD2; j_gene: TRBJ2-3; v_gene: TRBV18
CDR3nt: TGTGCCAGCAGCTCACAGGGACTAGCGGGGACCGGGGAGCTGTTTTTT; CDR3aa: CASSSQGLAGTGELFF; abundance: .; d_gene: TRBD2; j_gene: TRBJ2-2; v_gene: TRBV7-8
CDR3nt: TGTGCCAGCACTCCTCTGGCGGGGTCCCAGCCCCAGCATTTT; CDR3aa: CASTPLAGSQPQHF; abundance: .; d_gene: .; j_gene: TRBJ1-5; v_gene: TRBV6-5
CDR3nt: TGTGCCAGCAGTCGGACGGGGAATGAAAAACTGTTTTTT; CDR3aa: CASSRTGNEKLFF; abundance: .; d_gene: .; j_gene: TRBJ1-4; v_gene: TRBV12-3/TRBV12-4
CDR3nt: TGTGCCAGCAGTTTCCCCCGGTGGTCGCTGAATCTAAACACTGAAGCTTTCTTT; CDR3aa: CASSFPRWSLNLNTEAFF; abundance: once; d_gene: .; j_gene: TRBJ1-1; v_gene: TRBV6-2/TRBV6-3
CDR3nt: TGTGCCAGCAGCTCATACCAGGGGGCGGTAGGAGGAAACACCATATATTTT; CDR3aa: CASSSYQGAVGGNTIYF; abundance: .; d_gene: TRBD1; j_gene: TRBJ1-3; v_gene: TRBV11-2
CDR3nt: TGTGCCAGCAGCGGCCTAGCGGGAGGCACGCAGTATTTT; CDR3aa: CASSGLAGGTQYF; abundance: .; d_gene: TRBD2; j_gene: TRBJ2-3; v_gene: TRBV9
CDR3nt: TGTGCCAGCAACCGGGGAATGAGCACAGATACGCAGTATTTT; CDR3aa: CASNRGMSTDTQYF; abundance: .; d_gene: .; j_gene: TRBJ2-3; v_gene: TRBV7-2
CDR3nt: TGTGCCAGCAGCCAAGACCGTTTTCGGGCTTTCTTT; CDR3aa: CASSQDRFRAFF; abundance: .; d_gene: .; j_gene: TRBJ1-1; v_gene: TRBV3-1/TRBV3-2
CDR3nt: TGTGCCAGCAGCCTACGGGACAGGGTTTATGTTGGCTACACCTTC; CDR3aa: CASSLRDRVYVGYTF; abundance: .; d_gene: TRBD1; j_gene: TRBJ1-2; v_gene: TRBV13